This T cell receptor beta chain appears in the sequencing data of a study of blood T cell repertoires in COVID-19. Overall study: The analysed material was cDNA or gDNA that came from T cells, B-cell-depleted T cells, or PBMCs.

The length of the CDR3 is 17 residues. V trimming: 4 bases; J trimming: 5 bases; junction bases outside the gene matches: 10. In germline, CDR1 is SGHNT, CDR2 YYREEE (reference sequence). Per the authors' pipeline: From reference gene primer amplification, estimates of nucleated cell counts were derived. The assay was immunoSEQ multiplex PCR, and TCRdb's table has in-frame clones only and misses some. V and J calls and clone size are copied from that table; D and trimming were computed from the DNA. This table has about 150,000 clones, about 85% appearing once. This clone was seen repeatedly, ten times or more. Participants spanned ages about 18 to 95 years and resided in 24 US areas. Each exposed participant met a COVID-19 case in the 2 weeks preceding study entry.

The sequence was collected from a woman aged 40 to 55 who had been exposed to COVID-19. This chain uses TRBV5-4 with TRBJ2-2; TRBD2 agrees at 11 bases. Source material: PBMCs or T cells enriched from blood (not recorded which). DNA for the CDR3: TGTGCCAGCAGCCGAGGACTAGCGGGCTCCGGGACCGGGGAGCTGTTTTTT. Translating it yields CASSRGLAGSGTGELFF.